Below are 16 T cell receptor beta chains sequenced from a single sample in a study of shared clonotypes between healthy human individuals (dated by TCRdb to about 2020). CD8 naive samples were CD45RO-negative cells positively selected for CCR7, giving a CD45RA+CCR7+ population that excluded TemRA cells. Library preparation used the immunoSEQ multiplex PCR assay. The source is immuneACCESS, and TCRdb retained only in-frame sequences with V and J called. Part of the clones is not carried over; for the studies checked, unresolved V genes explain less than half of this, and the remainder is unexplained. Recorded for this sample are about 550,000 clones; around 95% of them occurred a single time. Of the sample, 0.1% to 0.11% falls within the top ten clones. The sample taken for sequencing was naive CD8+ T cells sorted from blood. The cell subset or site label, read with the paper, signifies: CD45RA+CCR7+. The receptors here all came from a woman in her twenties or thirties in good health.

V is TRBV7-9 and J is TRBJ1-4; D is uncertain. The V gene's germline CDR1 is SEHNR and CDR2 FQNEAQ (reference sequence). The CDR3 totals 15 residues. Between the trimmed V and J ends, which lost 1 base and 0 bases, there was a span of 6 bases. The CDR3 region has the DNA TGTGCCAGCAGCTTAGGTCCAGCAACTAATGAAAAACTGTTTTTT. This translates into CASSLGPATNEKLFF.

This chain connects TRBV4-1 to TRBJ2-3; 9 bases align to TRBD1. This CDR3 contains 16 residues. The J segment lost 4 bases and the V segment lost 1 base, leaving 6 bases of the junction unmatched. The germline V gene encodes CDR1 MGHRA and CDR2 YSYEKL. The CDR3 sequence is CASSQGGTGSADTQYF. The CDR3 DNA sequence: TGCGCCAGCAGCCAAGGGGGGACAGGGAGCGCAGATACGCAGTATTTT.

The gene calls are TRBV4-1 and TRBJ1-2; D is ambiguous. This CDR3 has 14 residues. CDR1 and CDR2 (germline): MGHRA, YSYEKL. V lost 1 base and J 6 bases, leaving 12 bases between the germline ends. CDR3 in amino acids: CASSQVGIADGYTF. The DNA for the CDR3 is TGCGCCAGCAGCCAAGTTGGGATCGCCGATGGCTACACCTTC.

The chain links TRBV6-5 to TRBJ2-4; D tentatively fits TRBD1 or TRBD2 (7 bases each). The V end lost 5 bases, the J end lost 9 bases, and 14 bases lay between the germline ends. The CDR3 has 13 residues. Per germline, CDR1 MNHEY and CDR2 SVGAGI. The CDR3 DNA reads as TGTGCCAGCAGTGTAGACAGGGAGGGCATTCAGTACTTC. It encodes CASSVDREGIQYF.

The CDR3 sequence is CSVPGTASEAFF. CDR3 bases: TGCAGCGTTCCGGGGACGGCTTCTGAAGCTTTCTTT. The V call is TRBV29-1, the J call TRBJ1-1; maybe TRBD1 (5 bases). Germline V CDR1 and CDR2: SQVTM, ANQGSEA. V shed 5 bases and J shed 6 bases, with 13 bases lying between them. The CDR3 consists of 12 residues.

The J gene is TRBJ1-4, the V gene TRBV19; 12 bases map to TRBD1. The CDR3 has 16 amino acids. Germline CDR1 is LNHDA and CDR2 is SQIVND (reference sequence). CDR3 amino acids: CAVSHGTGGRNEKLFF. Here the CDR3 DNA reads TGTGCGGTGTCGCATGGGACAGGGGGCCGTAATGAAAAACTGTTTTTT.

The rearrangement links TRBV5-6 to TRBJ1-1; D is unresolved. V was shortened by 3 bases and J by 2 bases, with 8 bases between the two germline ends. This CDR3 comprises 13 residues. Looked up from germline, CDR1 is SGHDT and CDR2 is YYEEEE. CDR3 in DNA: TGTGCCAGCAGCTCGGTGGGCAACACTGAAGCTTTCTTT. This gives the protein CASSSVGNTEAFF.

This rearrangement joins TRBV5-4 to TRBJ1-4, with 10 positions matching TRBD1. CDR1 is SGHNT, CDR2 YYREEE, per germline (reference sequence). This CDR3 is built from 13 residues. The V gene end was trimmed by 7 bases and the J gene end by 8 bases; junction bases not matched to a gene: 5. DNA for the CDR3: TGTGCCAGCCGGGACAGGGGAACGGAAAAACTGTTTTTT. Translating it yields CASRDRGTEKLFF.

This sequence joins TRBV2 and TRBJ2-1; D possibly corresponds to TRBD2 (6 bases). The CDR3 runs 12 residues. Trimming stripped 3 bases from V and 10 bases from J, with 10 bases between. Germline CDR1 reads SNHLY; CDR2 reads FYNNEI. As DNA, the CDR3 is TGTGCCAGCAGTGACACTAGCTCCGAGCAGTTCTTC. Residues: CASSDTSSEQFF.

The chain couples TRBV23-1 to TRBJ1-5, with 8 bases aligning to TRBD1. TRBV23-1 is marked as an open reading frame, function uncertain. CDR3 size: 19 residues. J was trimmed by 0 bases and V by 0 bases; bases with no gene match: 10. The CDR3 DNA sequence: TGCGCCAGCAGTCAATCGGGACAGGCAGACTCCTTTAGCAATCAGCCCCAGCATTTT. Translation gives CASSQSGQADSFSNQPQHF.

V usage is TRBV2 and J usage is TRBJ1-1; 7 nucleotides agree with TRBD1. The CDR3 totals 15 residues. The junction had 11 bases not matched to a gene; V was cut back by 6 bases and J by 4 bases. Germline values: CDR1 SNHLY, CDR2 FYNNEI. The CDR3 bases are TGTGCCAGCAGAGCAGGCAGGGGGGGAGGCACTGAAGCTTTCTTT. It yields the protein CASRAGRGGGTEAFF. The full variable domain, completed using reference TRBV2 and TRBJ1-1, is EPEVTQTPSHQVTQMGQEVILRCVPISNHLYFYWYRQILGQKVEFLVSFYNNEISEKSEIFDDQFSVERPDGSNFTLKIRSTKLEDSAMYFCASRAGRGGGTEAFFGQGTRLTVV.

This sequence joins TRBV19 and TRBJ2-3; D might be TRBD1 (5 bases). CDR1 LNHDA and CDR2 SQIVND come from the germline V gene (reference sequence). Deletions cut 7 bases from V and 4 bases from J, with 12 bases between. This CDR3 has 13 amino acids. CDR3 sequence: CASNPGFPDTQYF. The CDR3 DNA is TGTGCCAGTAATCCAGGGTTCCCAGATACGCAGTATTTT.

This chain uses TRBV4-1 with TRBJ1-2, with TRBD1 matching 8 bases. V shed 5 bases and J 6 bases; nucleotides not matched to a gene: 20. There are 18 residues in the CDR3. Germline values: CDR1 MGHRA, CDR2 YSYEKL. The DNA for the CDR3 is TGCGCCAGCAGCTACGTCGCAGGGACAGGAATGTCCCGGGATGGCTACACCTTC. Its protein product is CASSYVAGTGMSRDGYTF.

The gene calls are TRBV4-1 and TRBJ1-2; no firm D call. The V and J ends lost 5 bases and 4 bases respectively, with 20 bases between them. The CDR3 runs to 16 residues. Germline V gives CDR1 MGHRA, CDR2 YSYEKL. CDR3 residues: CASSTQAYRKTYGYTF. The CDR3, as DNA: TGCGCCAGCAGCACCCAAGCCTACCGAAAGACCTATGGCTACACCTTC.

For the CDR3, the DNA is TGTGCCAGCAGTTTCTCCGGGACAACCTCTGGAAACACCATATATTTT. Translating gives CASSFSGTTSGNTIYF. The chain carries TRBV28 and TRBJ1-3; TRBD1 is a possible D gene (6 bases). The CDR3 contains 16 residues. Between the trimmed V and J ends, which lost 3 bases and 0 bases, there was a span of 12 bases. Germline V gene sequence: CDR1 MDHEN, CDR2 SYDVKM.

J is TRBJ2-4 and V is TRBV5-1; a possible D gene is TRBD2 (5 bases). CDR3 size: 17 residues. V gave up 3 bases and J gave up 2 bases, with 18 bases separating them. Germline CDR1 and CDR2: SGHRS and YFSETQ. CDR3 DNA sequence: TGCGCCAGCAGCTCCGGGTCGGGTATCGGGACCAAAAACATTCAGTACTTC. It is translated as CASSSGSGIGTKNIQYF.